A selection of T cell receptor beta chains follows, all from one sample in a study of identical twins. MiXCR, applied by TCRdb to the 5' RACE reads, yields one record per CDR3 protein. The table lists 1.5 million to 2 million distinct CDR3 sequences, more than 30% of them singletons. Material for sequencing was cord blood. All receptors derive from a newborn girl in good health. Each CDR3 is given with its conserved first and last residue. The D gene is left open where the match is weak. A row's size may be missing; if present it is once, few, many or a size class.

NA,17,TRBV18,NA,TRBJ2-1,TGTGCCAGCTCACCTTCCAGGGTGGCAGGGCGCTACAATGAGCAGTTCTTC,CASSPSRVAGRYNEQFF
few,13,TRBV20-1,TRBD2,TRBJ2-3,TGCAGTGCCGCGGGGGGGCCTAGAGATACGCAGTATTTT,CSAAGGPRDTQYF
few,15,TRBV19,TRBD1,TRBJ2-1,TGTGCCAGTAGTATATTTGGACAGGGCAGGAATGAGCAGTTCTTC,CASSIFGQGRNEQFF
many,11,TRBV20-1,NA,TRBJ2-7,TGCAGTGCTGGGTCCAGTTACGAGCAGTACTTC,CSAGSSYEQYF
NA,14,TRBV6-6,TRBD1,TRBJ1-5,TGTGCCAGCAGGATACAGGGGCCCGGACAGCCCCAGCATTTT,CASRIQGPGQPQHF
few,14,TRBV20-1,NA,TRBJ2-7,TGCAGTGCTAGAGCTAGCGACGATCTCTACGAGCAGTACTTC,CSARASDDLYEQYF
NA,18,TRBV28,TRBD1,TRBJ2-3,TGTGCCAGCAGTCCACGCATGTACCGGGACAGGTACACAGATACGCAGTATTTT,CASSPRMYRDRYTDTQYF
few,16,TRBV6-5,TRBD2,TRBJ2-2,TGTGCCAGCAGTTCGGAGACTAGCATGAACACCGGGGAGCTGTTTTTT,CASSSETSMNTGELFF
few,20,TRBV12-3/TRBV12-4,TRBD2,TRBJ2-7,TGTGCCAGCAGTTTGGCCCTAGCGGGGGGTAGGTTTCAAGGTTCCTACGAGCAGTACTTC,CASSLALAGGRFQGSYEQYF
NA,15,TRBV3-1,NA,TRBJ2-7,TGTGCCAGCAGCCCTACATTAGCGGACCCCTACGAGCAGTACTTC,CASSPTLADPYEQYF
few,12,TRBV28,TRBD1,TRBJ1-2,TGTGCCAGCAGTTTTAGCAGGGGGGGCTACACCTTC,CASSFSRGGYTF
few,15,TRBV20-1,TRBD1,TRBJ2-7,TGCAGTGCTAAGGGTTTCCTTGGACAGGGCTACGAGCAGTACTTC,CSAKGFLGQGYEQYF
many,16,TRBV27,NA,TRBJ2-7,TGTGCCAGCAGTTTATCCTCGGATATAGCATCCTACGAGCAGTACTTC,CASSLSSDIASYEQYF
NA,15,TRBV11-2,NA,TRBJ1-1,TGTGCCAGCAGCTTATTATATAGGGGGACCCCTGAAGCTTTCTTT,CASSLLYRGTPEAFF
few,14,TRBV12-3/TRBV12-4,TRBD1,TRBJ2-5,TGTGCCAGCAACAAAGGGGACAGTCAAGAGACCCAGTACTTC,CASNKGDSQETQYF
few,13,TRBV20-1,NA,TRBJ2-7,TGCAGTGCACGTCAGTCCAGCTCCTACGAGCAGTACTTC,CSARQSSSYEQYF
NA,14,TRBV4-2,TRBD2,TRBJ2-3,TGTGCCAGCAACCAAAGGACTAGCGCAGATACGCAGTATTTT,CASNQRTSADTQYF
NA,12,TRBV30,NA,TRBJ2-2,TGTGCCTGGAGCCCAGGGACCGGGGAGCTGTTTTTT,CAWSPGTGELFF
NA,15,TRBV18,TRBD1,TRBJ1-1,TGTGCCAGCTCACCCACAGGGGGCCTCTTCACTGAAGCTTTCTTT,CASSPTGGLFTEAFF
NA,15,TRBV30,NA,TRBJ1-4,TGTGCCTGGGGGAACCTGGGACTGAGTAATGAAAAACTGTTTTTT,CAWGNLGLSNEKLFF
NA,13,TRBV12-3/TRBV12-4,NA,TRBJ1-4,TGTGCCAGCAGTTTGGAGGTTGGGGAAAAACTGTTTTTT,CASSLEVGEKLFF
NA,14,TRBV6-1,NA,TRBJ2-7,TGTGCCAGCAGTGAAGATAAGGGAGTCTACGAGCAGTACTTC,CASSEDKGVYEQYF
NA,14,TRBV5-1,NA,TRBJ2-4,TGCGCCAGCACCCCTGCTGACCCAAACGGGATTCAGTACTTC,CASTPADPNGIQYF
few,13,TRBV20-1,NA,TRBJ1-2,TGCAGTGCCCAAGGGCCTCTTAGTTATGGCTACACCTTC,CSAQGPLSYGYTF
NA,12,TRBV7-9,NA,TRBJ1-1,TGTGCCAGCAGCCCGGCCGGTCCTGAAGCTTTCTTT,CASSPAGPEAFF
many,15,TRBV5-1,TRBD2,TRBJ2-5,TGCGCCAGCAGCTTGGGGACTAGCAGACAAGAGACCCAGTACTTC,CASSLGTSRQETQYF
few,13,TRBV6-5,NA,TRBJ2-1,TGTGCCAGCAGTTACTCGGTCCGGACTCAGCAGTTCTTC,CASSYSVRTQQFF
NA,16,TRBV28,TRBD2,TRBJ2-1,TGTGCCAGCAGTTTATTGGCGGGAGGACAATACAATGAGCAGTTCTTC,CASSLLAGGQYNEQFF
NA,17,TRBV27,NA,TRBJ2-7,TGTGCCAGCAGTTTATGGAGCGGTCTGAATTCCTACAATGAGCAGTACTTC,CASSLWSGLNSYNEQYF
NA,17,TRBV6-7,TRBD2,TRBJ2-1,TGTGCCAGCAGTTACTCAATGCTGGCTAGCGGGGACAATGAGCAGTTCTTC,CASSYSMLASGDNEQFF
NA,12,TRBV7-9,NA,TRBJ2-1,TGTGCCAGCAGCTTACTTGTAGGGACCCAGTTCTTC,CASSLLVGTQFF
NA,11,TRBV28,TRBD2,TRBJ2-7,TGTGCTGCGGGGGACGCCTACGAGCAGTACTTC,CAAGDAYEQYF
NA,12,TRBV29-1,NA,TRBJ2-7,TGCGGCGTTGACGACGGAGCCTACGAGCAGTACTTC,CGVDDGAYEQYF
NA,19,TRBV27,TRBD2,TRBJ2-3,TGTGCCAGCAGTCCCTTCGCCAGCGGGGGCCGTCTTAGCACAGATACGCAGTATTTT,CASSPFASGGRLSTDTQYF